This T cell receptor (beta chain) was recovered during a study of T cells in pancreatic ductal adenocarcinoma. Study-wide points: Tumor samples had fewer productive templates and approximately 8-fold fewer unique clonotypes than blood. Mean clonality was around 0.1 in tumors and roughly 0.07 in blood, not significantly different. Tumors hold more CD45RO+ effector T cells, which may bias toward lower diversity. Results skew toward the minority of patients with early-stage disease.

This CDR3 region has 13 residues. Germline CDR1 and CDR2: MNHNY and SVGAGI (reference sequence). Trimming removed 6 bases from V and 5 bases from J, with 13 bases in between. TCRdb's table, derived via immunoSEQ multiplex PCR, lists solely in-frame clones and lacks some. The data show about 11,000 clones, with 75% to 90% seen just once and 18% held by the top ten. With respect to this clone: Its antigen remains unknown.

No neoadjuvant therapy was given to the selected pancreatic ductal adenocarcinoma patients before their surgery. Material for sequencing was PBMCs. The sequence came from a human donor with pancreatic ductal adenocarcinoma. V is TRBV6-6 and J is TRBJ2-5; no reliable D call. CDR3: CASSRIGGETQYF. In DNA, the CDR3 is TGTGCCAGCAGCCGCATAGGTGGGGAGACCCAGTACTTC.